This T cell receptor beta chain was profiled in a study of blood T cell repertoires in COVID-19. Study information: From T cells, B-cell-depleted T cells, or PBMCs came the material, which was cDNA or gDNA.

Cohort allocation depended upon clinical history that participants reported. Germline CDR1 is LGHDT and CDR2 is YNNKEL (reference sequence). Trimming pared 8 bases from V and 4 bases from J, leaving 11 bases between. The CDR3 sequence is 12 residues long. In the original analysis: Reference gene primers were amplified, and this amplification served to estimate nucleated cell counts. Data came from immunoSEQ multiplex PCR; TCRdb stores just in-frame clones and leaves some out. D and trimming were read from the DNA, whereas the V and J calls and clone size are those reported in that table. The table has about 340,000 clones, around 85% seen once.

This clonotype was obtained from a woman aged 40-49 years with acute COVID-19. Sequenced input: PBMCs or T cells enriched from blood (not recorded which). The chain carries TRBV3-1 (or the pseudogene TRBV3-2) and TRBJ1-1; possibly TRBD1 for D (6 bases). CDR3 in amino acids: CASDRGGTEAFF. The CDR3 nucleotides are TGTGCCAGCGACCGAGGGGGCACTGAAGCTTTCTTT.